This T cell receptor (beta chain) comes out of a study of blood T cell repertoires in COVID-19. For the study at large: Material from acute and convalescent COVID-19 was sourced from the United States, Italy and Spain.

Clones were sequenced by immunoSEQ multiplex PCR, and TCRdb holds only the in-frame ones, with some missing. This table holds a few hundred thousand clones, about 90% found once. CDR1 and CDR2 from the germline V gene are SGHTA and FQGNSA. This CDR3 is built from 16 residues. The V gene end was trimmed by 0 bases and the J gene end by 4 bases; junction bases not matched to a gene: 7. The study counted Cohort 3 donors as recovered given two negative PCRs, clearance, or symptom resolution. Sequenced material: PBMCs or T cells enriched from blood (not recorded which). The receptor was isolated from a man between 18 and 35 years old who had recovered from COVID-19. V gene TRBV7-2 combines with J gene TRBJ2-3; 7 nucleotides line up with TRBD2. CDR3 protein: CASSLAGGLFSDTQYF. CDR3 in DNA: TGTGCCAGCAGCTTAGCGGGAGGGCTGTTTTCAGATACGCAGTATTTT.